A selection of T cell receptor beta chains follows, all from one sample in a study of blood T cells in healthy people across ages. TCRdb passed the 5' RACE reads through MiXCR, listing each CDR3 protein once. Of 800,000 to 950,000 distinct CDR3 sequences in the sample, roughly 28% were seen once. These data were also filed under a second study, of T cells of mothers and their children.

Specimen: blood. The receptors derive from a woman aged 40-49 years in good health. The CDR3 runs from the conserved cysteine through the conserved F or W.

CASSDWGRASYEQYF	TRBV2	TRBJ2-7
CASSFDRLNTGELFF	TRBV7-9	TRBJ2-2
CASSYGEGEQYF	TRBV28	TRBJ2-7
CASAQRGSSTDTQYF	TRBV7-3	TRBJ2-3
CASGSSGTVNYGYAF	TRBV28	TRBJ1-2
CSANPQASTDTQYF	TRBV20-1	TRBJ2-3
CASSFGGGMETQYF	TRBV7-2	TRBJ2-5
CSVRRGDPCEQYF	TRBV29-1	-
CASSLAHGGTGANVLTF	TRBV7-9	TRBJ2-6
CASSEGDSVTNEKLFF	TRBV2	TRBJ1-4
CASSFAGREETQYF	TRBV12-3/TRBV12-4	TRBJ2-5
CASTSLRGPETQYF	TRBV7-3	TRBJ2-5
CSVVWGQTGAFF	TRBV29-1	TRBJ1-1
CASSLRSGNNEQFF	TRBV5-1	TRBJ2-1
CASSHRDVYEQYF	TRBV19	TRBJ2-7
CASSLGVAGGETQYF	TRBV11-2	TRBJ2-5
CSAQQGYTEAFF	TRBV20-1	TRBJ1-1
CASSSDRAAYNEQFF	TRBV7-2	TRBJ2-1
CASGLSGGADTQYF	TRBV7-9	TRBJ2-3
CSAPQNSGGPRNEQFF	TRBV20-1	TRBJ2-1
CASSRALSGANVLTF	TRBV9	TRBJ2-6
CASSFRTGGMNTEAFF	TRBV5-1	TRBJ1-1
CSAALQVTDTQYF	TRBV29-1	TRBJ2-3
CASSRASDGQPMGYTF	TRBV7-9	TRBJ1-2
CASSLAGRLDLFF	TRBV5-6	TRBJ1-4
CAATASSGVTYEQYF	TRBV10-3	TRBJ2-7
CSVDRGGGPSGETPYF	TRBV29-1	TRBJ2-5